Presented here are 3 T cell receptor beta chains from one specimen sequenced in a study of PD-L1 blockade in urothelial cancer. The table came from immunoSEQ multiplex PCR; TCRdb's copy has only in-frame clones and leaves some out. The sample comprises about 25,000 clones, 84% of which are singletons, and approximately 9.9% rests with the top ten. This material consisted of PBMCs, taken around atezolizumab (anti-PD-L1) treatment. These receptors were obtained from a man aged 70 or older with urothelial cancer.

The J gene is TRBJ2-1, the V gene TRBV11-2; 8 nucleotides align to TRBD2. J gave up 3 bases and V 5 bases, and 3 bases lay outside the gene matches. Germline V gene sequence: CDR1 SGHAT, CDR2 FQNNGV. CDR3 length: 14 amino acids. This CDR3 is CASSGGLGYNEQFF. CDR3 nucleotide sequence: TGTGCCAGCAGCGGGGGACTAGGCTACAATGAGCAGTTCTTC.

This sequence joins TRBV5-6 and TRBJ2-7, with unresolved D. CDR1 and CDR2 from the germline V gene are SGHDT and YYEEEE. This CDR3 has 15 amino acids. Trimming took off 0 bases at V and 4 bases at J, with 14 bases between the two ends. The CDR3: CASSLELGPSYEQYF. The CDR3, as DNA: TGTGCCAGCAGCTTGGAGCTGGGCCCGTCTTACGAGCAGTACTTC.

In the case of this clone: A clone one base away is much larger, so this may be a read error. Other DNA sequences from this sample encode an identical CDR3 as well. V is TRBV9 and J is TRBJ2-1, with 8 bases aligning to TRBD2. The V and J ends lost 2 bases and 5 bases, in that order; junction bases with no gene match: 6. Germline CDR1 and CDR2: SGDLS and YYNGEE. The CDR3 is 15 amino acids. CDR3 nucleotide sequence: TGTGCCAGCAGCGTGGTTAGCGGGGCACACAATGAGCAGTTCTTC. It specifies CASSVVSGAHNEQFF.